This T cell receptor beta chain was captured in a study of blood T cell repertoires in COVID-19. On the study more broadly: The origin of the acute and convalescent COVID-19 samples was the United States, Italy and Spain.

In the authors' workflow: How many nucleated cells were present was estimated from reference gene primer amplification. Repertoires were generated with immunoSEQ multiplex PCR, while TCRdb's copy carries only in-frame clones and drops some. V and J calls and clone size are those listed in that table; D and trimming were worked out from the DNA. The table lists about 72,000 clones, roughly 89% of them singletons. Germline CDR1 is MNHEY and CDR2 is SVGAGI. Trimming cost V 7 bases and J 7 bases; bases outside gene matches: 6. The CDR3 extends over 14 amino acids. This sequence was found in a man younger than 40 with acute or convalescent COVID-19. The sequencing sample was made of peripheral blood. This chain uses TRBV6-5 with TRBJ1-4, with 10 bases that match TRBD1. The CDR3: CASNPDRGGEKLFF. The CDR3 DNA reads TGTGCCAGCAATCCGGACAGGGGGGGTGAAAAACTGTTTTTT.